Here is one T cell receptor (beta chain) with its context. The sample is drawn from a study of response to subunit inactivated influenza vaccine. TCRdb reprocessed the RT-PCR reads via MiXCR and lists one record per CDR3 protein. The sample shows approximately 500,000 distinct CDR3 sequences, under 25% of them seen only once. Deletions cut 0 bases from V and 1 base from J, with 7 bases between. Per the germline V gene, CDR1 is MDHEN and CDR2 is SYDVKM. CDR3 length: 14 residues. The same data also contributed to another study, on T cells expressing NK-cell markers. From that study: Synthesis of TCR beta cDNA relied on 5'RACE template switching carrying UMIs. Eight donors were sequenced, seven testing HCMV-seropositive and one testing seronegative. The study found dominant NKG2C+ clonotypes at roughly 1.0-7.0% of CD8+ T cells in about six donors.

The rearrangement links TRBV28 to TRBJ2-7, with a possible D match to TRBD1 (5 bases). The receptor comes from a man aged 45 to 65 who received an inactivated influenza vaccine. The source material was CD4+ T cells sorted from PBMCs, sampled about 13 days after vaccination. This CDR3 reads CASSLWDTSYEQYF. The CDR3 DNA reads TGTGCCAGCAGTTTATGGGACACGTCCTACGAGCAGTACTTC.